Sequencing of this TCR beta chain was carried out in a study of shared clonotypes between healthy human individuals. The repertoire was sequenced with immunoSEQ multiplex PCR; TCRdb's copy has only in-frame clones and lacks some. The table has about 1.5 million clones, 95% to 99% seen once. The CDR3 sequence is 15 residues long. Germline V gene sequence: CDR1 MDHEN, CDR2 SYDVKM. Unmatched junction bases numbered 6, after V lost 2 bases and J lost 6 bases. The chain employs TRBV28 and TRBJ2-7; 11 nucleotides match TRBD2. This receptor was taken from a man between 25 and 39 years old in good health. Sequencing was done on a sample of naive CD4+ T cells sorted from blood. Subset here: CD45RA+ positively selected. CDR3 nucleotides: TGTGCCAGCAGTTTACTACTAGCGGGAGTCAGCGAGCAGTACTTC. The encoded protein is CASSLLLAGVSEQYF.